These T cell receptor beta chains were read from a single sample in a study of T cells after yellow fever vaccination. Via MiXCR, TCRdb re-called the 5' RACE reads, giving one row per CDR3 protein. Among 450,000 to 650,000 distinct CDR3 sequences listed, approximately 12% were seen once. The sample in question was PBMCs, obtained on the day of the yellow fever booster vaccination. The receptors come from a man aged 25-40 years who received the YFV17D yellow fever vaccine. The CDR3 runs from the conserved cysteine through the conserved F or W. A D gene is named only where the DNA matches it firmly.

CDR3	J	V	D
CASSQDELVETYNEQFF	TRBJ2-1	TRBV4-3	.
CASSDRGPNTEAFF	TRBJ1-1	TRBV3-1	TRBD1
CASSRPSSGSSPRTYEQYF	TRBJ2-7	TRBV11-2	TRBD2
CASSSMTGSSTEAFF	TRBJ1-1	TRBV19	TRBD1
CAWGLTNQPQHF	TRBJ1-5	TRBV30	.
CASSLGASPQETQYF	TRBJ2-5	TRBV7-8	.
CSARGSAPYGYTF	TRBJ1-2	TRBV29-1	.
CASSQVVGLRTDTQYF	TRBJ2-3	TRBV3-1	.
CASSVMDRGRYTGELFF	TRBJ2-2	TRBV5-4	TRBD1
CASSQLMNTEAFF	TRBJ1-1	TRBV4-3	.
CSALGQENKNIQYF	TRBJ2-4	TRBV20-1	TRBD1
CASSVAGRDYGYTF	TRBJ1-2	TRBV9	.
CASSGGTGQAYGYTF	TRBJ1-2	TRBV12-3/TRBV12-4	.
CASSSGGGGEKLFF	TRBJ1-4	TRBV12-3/TRBV12-4	.
CAISPGPRGWEETQYF	TRBJ2-5	TRBV5-5	.
CASSLSSPRGQFF	TRBJ2-1	TRBV11-2	.
CASSYQDGSYNEQFF	TRBJ2-1	TRBV6-5	.
CSVGRREAGGLGEQYF	TRBJ2-7	TRBV29-1	TRBD2
CSVEGDGTGRKYEQYF	TRBJ2-7	TRBV29-1	TRBD1
CATSPPLAGTETQYF	TRBJ2-5	TRBV15	TRBD2
CSAAPGTAAEQYF	TRBJ2-7	TRBV20-1	.
CASSPRTSGLHDHTDTQYF	TRBJ2-3	TRBV12-3/TRBV12-4	TRBD2
CASSLARGAEQYF	TRBJ2-7	TRBV4-1	.
CSVAIDRGRGYTF	TRBJ1-2	TRBV29-1	TRBD1
CASRAGGSGANVLTF	TRBJ2-6	TRBV6-2/TRBV6-3	TRBD1
CASRPAGGPRIQYF	TRBJ2-4	TRBV7-2	TRBD2
CASSPGVGDSNQPQHF	TRBJ1-5	TRBV18	.
CASSQGGINEKLFF	TRBJ1-4	TRBV9	TRBD1
CASSRRYNEQFF	TRBJ2-1	TRBV3-1	.
CASSVDTGWAGELFF	TRBJ2-2	TRBV2	.
CASSILGLALNTGELFF	TRBJ2-2	TRBV19	TRBD2
CASSPLSRADTQYF	TRBJ2-3	TRBV5-1	.
CASRPDREVYGYTF	TRBJ1-2	TRBV6-1	TRBD1
CASSQDSQRFFPDTQYF	TRBJ2-3	TRBV14	.
CASSKGQAIYYEQYF	TRBJ2-7	TRBV6-2/TRBV6-3	.
CASREAGTRYNEQFF	TRBJ2-1	TRBV5-1	.
CASSRLLLAGSTDTQYF	TRBJ2-3	TRBV27	TRBD2
CASSLGGTDTDTQYF	TRBJ2-3	TRBV5-1	TRBD1
CASSLRLGGSYGYTF	TRBJ1-2	TRBV12-3/TRBV12-4	.
CASRDISYEQYF	TRBJ2-7	TRBV6-2/TRBV6-3	.
CSAIRTSGVNEQFF	TRBJ2-1	TRBV20-1	TRBD2